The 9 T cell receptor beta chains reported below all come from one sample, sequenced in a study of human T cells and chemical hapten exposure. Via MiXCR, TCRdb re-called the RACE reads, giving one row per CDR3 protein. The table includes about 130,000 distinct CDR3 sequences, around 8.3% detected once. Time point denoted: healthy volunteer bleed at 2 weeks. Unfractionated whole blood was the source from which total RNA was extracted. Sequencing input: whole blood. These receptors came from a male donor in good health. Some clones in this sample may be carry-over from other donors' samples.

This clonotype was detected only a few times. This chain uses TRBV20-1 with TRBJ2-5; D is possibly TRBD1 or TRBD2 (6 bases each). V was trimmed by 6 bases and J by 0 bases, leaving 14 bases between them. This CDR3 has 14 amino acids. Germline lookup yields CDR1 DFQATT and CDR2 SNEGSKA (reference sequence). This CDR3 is CSARAGGDQETQYF. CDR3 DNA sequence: TGCAGTGCCCGTGCCGGGGGCGACCAAGAGACCCAGTACTTC.

CDR3: CASSETRAGSYEQYF. In nucleotides, the CDR3 is TGTGCCAGCAGTGAAACTAGGGCGGGAAGTTACGAGCAGTACTTC. V usage is TRBV2 and J usage is TRBJ2-7; D might be TRBD2 (6 bases). Germline V gene data show CDR1 as SNHLY and CDR2 as FYNNEI. V lost 2 bases, J lost 4 bases, and 15 bases lay in between. The CDR3 sequence is 15 residues long.

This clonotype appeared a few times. The CDR3 loop reads CASRSYGLAGVAGELFF. Here the CDR3 DNA reads TGTGCCAGCAGAAGCTACGGACTAGCGGGCGTGGCCGGGGAGCTGTTTTTT. The chain employs TRBV6-6 and TRBJ2-2; TRBD2 aligns across 11 bases. The germline V gene has CDR1 MNHNY and CDR2 SVGAGI (reference sequence). The CDR3 covers 17 residues. J gave up 6 bases and V 6 bases, and 12 bases lay outside the gene matches.

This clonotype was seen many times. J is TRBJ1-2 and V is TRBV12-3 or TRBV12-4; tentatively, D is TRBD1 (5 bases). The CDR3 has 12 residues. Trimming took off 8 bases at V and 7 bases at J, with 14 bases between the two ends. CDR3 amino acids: CASGWQGGGYTF. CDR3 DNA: TGTGCCAGCGGATGGCAGGGCGGTGGCTACACCTTC.

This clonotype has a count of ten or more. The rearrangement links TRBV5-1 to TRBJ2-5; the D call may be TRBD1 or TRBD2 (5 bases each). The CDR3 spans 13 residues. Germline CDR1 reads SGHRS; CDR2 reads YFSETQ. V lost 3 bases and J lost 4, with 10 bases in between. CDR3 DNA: TGCGCCAGCAGCTCAGGTGGGGGAGAGACCCAGTACTTC. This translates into CASSSGGGETQYF.

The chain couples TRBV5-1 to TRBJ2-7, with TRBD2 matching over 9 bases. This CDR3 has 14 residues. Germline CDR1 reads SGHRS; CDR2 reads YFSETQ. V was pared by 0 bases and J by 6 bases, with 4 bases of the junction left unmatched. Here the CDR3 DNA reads TGCGCCAGCAGCTTGGTAGCGGGAGTGGGCGAGCAGTACTTC. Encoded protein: CASSLVAGVGEQYF.

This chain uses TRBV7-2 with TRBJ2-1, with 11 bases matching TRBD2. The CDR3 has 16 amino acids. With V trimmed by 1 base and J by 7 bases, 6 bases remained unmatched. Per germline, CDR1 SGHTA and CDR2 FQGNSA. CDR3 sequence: CASSLVLAGAHNEQFF. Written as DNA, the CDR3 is TGTGCCAGCAGCTTAGTACTAGCGGGAGCGCATAATGAGCAGTTCTTC.

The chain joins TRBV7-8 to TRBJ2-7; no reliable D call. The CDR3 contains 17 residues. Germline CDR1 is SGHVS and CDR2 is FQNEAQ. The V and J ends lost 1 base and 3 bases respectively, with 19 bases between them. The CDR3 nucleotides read TGTGCCAGCAGCTTAGGAGCCCCCCTGAACCCCCACTACGAGCAGTACTTC. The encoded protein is CASSLGAPLNPHYEQYF.

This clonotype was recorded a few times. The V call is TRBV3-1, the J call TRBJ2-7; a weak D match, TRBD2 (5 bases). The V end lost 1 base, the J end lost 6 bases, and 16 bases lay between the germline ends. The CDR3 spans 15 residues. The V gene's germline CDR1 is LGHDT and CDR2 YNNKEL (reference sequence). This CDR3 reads CASSQVSGSPREQYF. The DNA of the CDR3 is TGTGCCAGCAGCCAAGTGTCGGGAAGTCCGCGCGAGCAGTACTTC.